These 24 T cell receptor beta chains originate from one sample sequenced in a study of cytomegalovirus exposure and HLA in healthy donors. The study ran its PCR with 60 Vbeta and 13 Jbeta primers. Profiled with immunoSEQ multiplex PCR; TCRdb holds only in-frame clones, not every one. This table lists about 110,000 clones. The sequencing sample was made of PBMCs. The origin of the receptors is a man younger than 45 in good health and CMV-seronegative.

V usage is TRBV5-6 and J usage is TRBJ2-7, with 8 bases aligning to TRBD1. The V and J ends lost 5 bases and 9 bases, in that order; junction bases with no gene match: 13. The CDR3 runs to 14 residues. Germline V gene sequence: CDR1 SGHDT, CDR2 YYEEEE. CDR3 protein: CASSYGTGQGGQYF. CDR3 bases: TGTGCCAGCAGTTACGGAACTGGACAGGGCGGGCAGTACTTC. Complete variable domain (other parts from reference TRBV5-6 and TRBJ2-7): DAGVTQSPTHLIKTRGQQVTLRCSPKSGHDTVSWYQQALGQGPQFIFQYYEEEERQRGNFPDRFSGHQFPNYSSELNVNALLLGDSALYLCASSYGTGQGGQYFGPGTRLTVT.

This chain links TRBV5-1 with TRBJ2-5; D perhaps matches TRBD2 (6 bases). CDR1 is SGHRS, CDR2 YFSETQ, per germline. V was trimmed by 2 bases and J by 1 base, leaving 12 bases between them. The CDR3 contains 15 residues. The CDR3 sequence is CASSFPRGVQETQYF. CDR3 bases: TGCGCCAGCAGCTTTCCGCGGGGAGTCCAAGAGACCCAGTACTTC.

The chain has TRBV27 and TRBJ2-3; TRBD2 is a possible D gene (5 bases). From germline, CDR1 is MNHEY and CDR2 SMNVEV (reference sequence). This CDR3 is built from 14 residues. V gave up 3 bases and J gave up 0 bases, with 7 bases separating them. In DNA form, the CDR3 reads TGTGCCAGCAGTTTCGCGGGTAGCACAGATACGCAGTATTTT. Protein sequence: CASSFAGSTDTQYF.

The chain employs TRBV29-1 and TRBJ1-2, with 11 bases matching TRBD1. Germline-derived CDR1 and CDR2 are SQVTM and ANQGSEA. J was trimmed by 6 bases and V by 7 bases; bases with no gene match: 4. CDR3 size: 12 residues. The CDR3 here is CSGGQGVHGYTF. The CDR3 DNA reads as TGCAGCGGGGGACAGGGGGTACATGGCTACACCTTC.

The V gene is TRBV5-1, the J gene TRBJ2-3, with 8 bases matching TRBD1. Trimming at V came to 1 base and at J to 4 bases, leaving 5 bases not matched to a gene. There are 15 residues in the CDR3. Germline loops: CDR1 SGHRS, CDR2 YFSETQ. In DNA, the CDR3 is TGCGCCAGCAGCTTGAGGACAGGGACTGCAGATACGCAGTATTTT. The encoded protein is CASSLRTGTADTQYF.

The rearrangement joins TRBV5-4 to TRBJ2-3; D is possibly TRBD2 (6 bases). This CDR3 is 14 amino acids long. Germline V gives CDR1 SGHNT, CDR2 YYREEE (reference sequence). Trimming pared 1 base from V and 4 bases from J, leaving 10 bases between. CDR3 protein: CASSLFREADTQYF. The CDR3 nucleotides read TGTGCCAGCAGCTTGTTCAGGGAGGCAGATACGCAGTATTTT. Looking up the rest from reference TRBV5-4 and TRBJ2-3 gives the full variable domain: ETGVTQSPTHLIKTRGQQVTLRCSSQSGHNTVSWYQQALGQGPQFIFQYYREEENGRGNFPPRFSGLQFPNYSSELNVNALELDDSALYLCASSLFREADTQYFGPGTRLTVL.

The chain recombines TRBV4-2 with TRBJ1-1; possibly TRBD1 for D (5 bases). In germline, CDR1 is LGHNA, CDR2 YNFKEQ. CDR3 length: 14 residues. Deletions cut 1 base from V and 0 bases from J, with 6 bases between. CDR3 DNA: TGTGCCAGCAGCCAAGGACAGCTGAACACTGAAGCTTTCTTT. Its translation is CASSQGQLNTEAFF.

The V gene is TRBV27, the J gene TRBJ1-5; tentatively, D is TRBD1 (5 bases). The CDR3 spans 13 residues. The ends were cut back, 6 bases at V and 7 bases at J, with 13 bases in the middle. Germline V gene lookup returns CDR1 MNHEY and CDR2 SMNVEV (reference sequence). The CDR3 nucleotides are TGTGCCAGCAGGGAGGAGGGGACCCAGCCCCAGCATTTT. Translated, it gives CASREEGTQPQHF.

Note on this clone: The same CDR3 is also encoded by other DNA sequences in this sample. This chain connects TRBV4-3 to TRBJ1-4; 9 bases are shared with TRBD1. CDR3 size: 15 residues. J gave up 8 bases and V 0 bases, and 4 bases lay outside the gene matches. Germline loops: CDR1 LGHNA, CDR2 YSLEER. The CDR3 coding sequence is TGCGCCAGCAGCCAAGAGGGACAGGGAAACGAAAAACTGTTTTTT. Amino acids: CASSQEGQGNEKLFF.

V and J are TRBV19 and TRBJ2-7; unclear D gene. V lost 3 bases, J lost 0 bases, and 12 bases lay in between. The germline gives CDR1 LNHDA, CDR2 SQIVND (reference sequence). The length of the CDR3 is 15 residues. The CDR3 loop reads CASSIWVRNSYEQYF. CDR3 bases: TGTGCCAGTAGTATTTGGGTCAGGAACTCCTACGAGCAGTACTTC.

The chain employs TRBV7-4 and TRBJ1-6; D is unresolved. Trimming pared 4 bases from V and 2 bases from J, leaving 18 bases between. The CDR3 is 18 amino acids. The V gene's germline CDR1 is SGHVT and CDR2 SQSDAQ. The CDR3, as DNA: TGTGCCAGCAGCTCCCCCCGCGGGGATACCCCCTATAATTCACCCCTCCACTTT. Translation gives CASSSPRGDTPYNSPLHF.

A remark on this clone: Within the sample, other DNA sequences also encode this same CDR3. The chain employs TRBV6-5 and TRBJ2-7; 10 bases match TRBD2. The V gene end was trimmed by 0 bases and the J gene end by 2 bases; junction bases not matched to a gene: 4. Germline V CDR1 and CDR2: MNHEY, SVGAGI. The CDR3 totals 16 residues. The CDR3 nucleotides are TGTGCCAGCAGTTACTCTCCTAGCGGGGGAGCCTACGAGCAGTACTTC. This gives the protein CASSYSPSGGAYEQYF.

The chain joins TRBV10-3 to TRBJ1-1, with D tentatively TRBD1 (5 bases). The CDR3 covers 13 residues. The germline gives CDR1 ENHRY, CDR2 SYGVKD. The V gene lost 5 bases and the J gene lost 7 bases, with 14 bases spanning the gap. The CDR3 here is CAISYGGTGEAFF. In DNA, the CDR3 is TGTGCCATCAGTTACGGGGGGACTGGTGAAGCTTTCTTT.

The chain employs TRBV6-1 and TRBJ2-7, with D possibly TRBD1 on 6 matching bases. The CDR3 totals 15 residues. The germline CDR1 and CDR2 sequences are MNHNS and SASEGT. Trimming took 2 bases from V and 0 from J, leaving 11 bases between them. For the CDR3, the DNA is TGTGCCAGCAGTGAAACGGACAGTAGCTCCTACGAGCAGTACTTC. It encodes CASSETDSSSYEQYF.

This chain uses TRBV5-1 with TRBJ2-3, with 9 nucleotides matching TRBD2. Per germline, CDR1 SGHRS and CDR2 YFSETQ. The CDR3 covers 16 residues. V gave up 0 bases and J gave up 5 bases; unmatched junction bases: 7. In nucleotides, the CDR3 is TGCGCCAGCAGCTTGGGACTAGCGGCCGGAGGAGATACGCAGTATTTT. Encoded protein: CASSLGLAAGGDTQYF.

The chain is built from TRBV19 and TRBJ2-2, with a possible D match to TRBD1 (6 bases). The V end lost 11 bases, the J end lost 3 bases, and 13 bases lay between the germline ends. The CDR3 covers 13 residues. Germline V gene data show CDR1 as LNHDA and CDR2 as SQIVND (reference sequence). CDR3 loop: CAVERGYTGELFF. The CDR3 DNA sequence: TGTGCCGTTGAAAGGGGGTACACCGGGGAGCTGTTTTTT.

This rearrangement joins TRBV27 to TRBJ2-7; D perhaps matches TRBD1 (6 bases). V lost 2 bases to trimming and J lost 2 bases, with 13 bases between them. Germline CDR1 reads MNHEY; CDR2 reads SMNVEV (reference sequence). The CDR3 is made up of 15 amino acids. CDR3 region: CASSLGSGATYEQYF. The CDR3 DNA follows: TGTGCCAGCAGTTTAGGTTCAGGGGCTACCTACGAGCAGTACTTC.

The CDR3 DNA is TGCGCCAGCAGCCAAGTCCTCGTAGGGGGTTATAGCAATCAGCCCCAGCATTTT. Translated: CASSQVLVGGYSNQPQHF. The chain carries TRBV4-3 and TRBJ1-5; D perhaps matches TRBD1 (6 bases). The germline gives CDR1 LGHNA, CDR2 YSLEER. V lost 1 base, J lost 0 bases, and 16 bases lay in between. This CDR3 comprises 18 residues.

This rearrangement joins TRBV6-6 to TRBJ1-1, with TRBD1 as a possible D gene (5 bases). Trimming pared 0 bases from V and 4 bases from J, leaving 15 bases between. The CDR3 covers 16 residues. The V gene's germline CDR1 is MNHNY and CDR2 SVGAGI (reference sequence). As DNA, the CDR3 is TGTGCCAGCAGTTACTCGAGATCTCAGGGATCCACTGAAGCTTTCTTT. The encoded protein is CASSYSRSQGSTEAFF.

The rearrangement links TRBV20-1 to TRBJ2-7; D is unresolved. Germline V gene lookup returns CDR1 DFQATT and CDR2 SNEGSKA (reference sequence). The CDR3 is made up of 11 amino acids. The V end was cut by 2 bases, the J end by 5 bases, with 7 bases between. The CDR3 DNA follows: TGCAGTGCTAGAATGGGCAACGAGCAGTACTTC. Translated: CSARMGNEQYF.

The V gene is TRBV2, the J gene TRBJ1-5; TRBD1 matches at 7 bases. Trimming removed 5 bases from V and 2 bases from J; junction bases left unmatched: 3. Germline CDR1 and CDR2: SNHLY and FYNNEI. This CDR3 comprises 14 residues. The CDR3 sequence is CASSHGQGNQPQHF. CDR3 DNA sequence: TGTGCCAGCAGTCACGGACAGGGCAATCAGCCCCAGCATTTT.

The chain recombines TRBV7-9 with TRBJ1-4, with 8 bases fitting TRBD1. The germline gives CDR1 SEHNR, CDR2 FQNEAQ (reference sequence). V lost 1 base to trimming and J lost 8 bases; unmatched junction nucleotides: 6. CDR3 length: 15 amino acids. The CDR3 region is CASSLDPGGKEKLFF. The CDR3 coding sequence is TGTGCCAGCAGCTTAGATCCAGGGGGCAAGGAAAAACTGTTTTTT.

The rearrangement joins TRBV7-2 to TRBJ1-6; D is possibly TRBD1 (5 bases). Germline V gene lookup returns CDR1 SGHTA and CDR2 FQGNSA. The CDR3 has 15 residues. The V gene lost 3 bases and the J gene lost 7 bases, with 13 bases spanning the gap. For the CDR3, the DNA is TGTGCCAGCAGCTTCCGCCAGGGAAGCAATTCACCCCTCCACTTT. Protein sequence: CASSFRQGSNSPLHF.

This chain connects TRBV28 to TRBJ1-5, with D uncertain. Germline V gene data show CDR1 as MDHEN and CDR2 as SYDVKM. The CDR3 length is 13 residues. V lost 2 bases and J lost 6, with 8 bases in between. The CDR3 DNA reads TGTGCCAGCAGTTTAAGGGAGGGTCAGCCCCAGCATTTT. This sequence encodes CASSLREGQPQHF. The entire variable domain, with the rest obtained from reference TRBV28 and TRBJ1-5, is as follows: DVKVTQSSRYLVKRTGEKVFLECVQDMDHENMFWYRQDPGLGLRLIYFSYDVKMKEKGDIPEGYSVSREKKERFSLILESASTNQTSMYLCASSLREGQPQHFGDGTRLSIL.